A single sample gave rise to the 22 T cell receptor beta chains below, sequenced in a study of tumor-infiltrating lymphocytes in primary liver carcinoma. Researchers generated TCR beta cDNA from about 530 ng of total RNA, relying on a constant-region primer. The TCR beta library was amplified through three nested multiplex PCR rounds in a modified ARM-PCR procedure. TRBV1-TRBV30 forward primers paired with a C-beta reverse primer drove the first two PCR rounds, about 9 cycles each. One entry per CDR3 protein, called by TCRdb with MiXCR from the multiplex PCR reads. The repertoire holds a few hundred thousand distinct CDR3 sequences, approximately 58% seen once, with around 15% in the top ten. In addition to blood RNA drawn from unsorted whole blood, germline DNA was extracted. The sequencing sample was made of peripheral blood. These receptors were collected from a woman aged 25-40 years with primary liver carcinoma and hepatitis B virus infection.

The J gene is TRBJ2-3, the V gene TRBV12-3 or TRBV12-4; 8 bases are a match to TRBD2. This CDR3 spans 16 amino acids. The V segment lost 10 bases and the J segment 4 bases; nucleotides outside the gene matches: 16. The chain's CDR3 is CANTTGTRVVADTQYF. CDR3 bases: TGTGCCAACACAACCGGGACTAGAGTCGTCGCAGATACGCAGTATTTT.

Comments on this clonotype: A much larger clone lies a single base off, so this may be a read error. Because the CDR3 is missing its conserved closing phenylalanine or tryptophan, this is likely a read error. The rearrangement uses TRBV12-3 or TRBV12-4 and TRBJ1-2; D remains unclear. The CDR3 contains 15 residues. V was trimmed by 5 bases and J by 6 bases, leaving 19 bases between them. CDR3 in DNA: TGTGCCAGCAGTCTTTCGGGCCTTCCCTCGCATGGCTACACCATC. As protein: CASSLSGLPSHGYTI.

This clonotype was counted between two and nine times. CDR3 nucleotide sequence: TGCGCCAGCTTTAGCGGAGTCTACAATGAGCAGTTCTTC. Encoded protein: CASFSGVYNEQFF. This chain connects TRBV5-1 to TRBJ2-1, with a weak D call TRBD2 (6 bases). The CDR3 sequence is 13 residues long. Trimming took off 7 bases at V and 3 bases at J, with 11 bases between the two ends. The V gene's germline CDR1 is SGHRS and CDR2 YFSETQ.

J is TRBJ2-1 and V is TRBV13, with 9 bases matching TRBD1. Losses at the gene ends were 2 bases for V and 9 bases for J; bases not matched to a gene: 8. CDR3 length equals 15 residues. The germline gives CDR1 PRHDT, CDR2 FYEKMQ (reference sequence). In DNA form, the CDR3 reads TGTGCCAGCAGCTTACGGGACAGGGATCACGGTGAGCAGTTCTTC. Translating it yields CASSLRDRDHGEQFF.

This clonotype was seen many times. The chain's CDR3 is CASSHEGRSEAFF. The DNA for the CDR3 is TGTGCCAGCAGCCACGAAGGACGTAGTGAAGCTTTCTTT. This chain links TRBV13 with TRBJ1-1, with D uncertain. V dropped 5 bases and J dropped 7 bases, with 14 bases sitting between them. Germline loops: CDR1 PRHDT, CDR2 FYEKMQ (reference sequence). The CDR3 sequence is 13 residues long.

With regard to this clonotype: Since no conserved phenylalanine or tryptophan closes the CDR3, a read error is the likely cause. This chain uses TRBV12-3 or TRBV12-4 with TRBJ2-1; TRBD1 or TRBD2 may be the D gene (5 bases each). There are 15 residues in the CDR3. The V end lost 6 bases, the J end lost 1 base, and 13 bases lay between the germline ends. The CDR3 sequence is CASSFRGASYNEQFS. The CDR3 bases are TGTGCCAGCAGCTTCCGGGGCGCATCCTACAATGAGCAGTTCTCC.

This clonotype occurred a few times. The chain joins TRBV4-1 to TRBJ2-7, with TRBD2 identical over 8 bases. After removal of 1 base from V and 2 bases from J, the junction contained 16 bases not matched to a gene. The CDR3 covers 19 residues. The germline CDR1 and CDR2 sequences are MGHRA and YSYEKL. The CDR3 bases are TGCGCCAGCAGCCAAGTAGCCAGCGGGAGTTCAAAACGGCCCTACGAGCAGTACTTC. It specifies CASSQVASGSSKRPYEQYF.

This clonotype has a count of ten or more. This chain connects TRBV6-5 to TRBJ2-6; TRBD2 matches at 7 bases. There are 13 residues in the CDR3. Germline CDR1 reads MNHEY; CDR2 reads SVGAGI. V was clipped by 11 bases and J by 2 bases; unmatched bases: 3. In DNA, the CDR3 is TGTGCCCACGGGGGGACTGGGGCCAACGTCCTGACTTTC. Its protein product is CAHGGTGANVLTF.

The chain couples TRBV4-1 to TRBJ2-7; D remains ambiguous. Trimming took off 0 bases at V and 2 bases at J, with 14 bases between the two ends. CDR3 length equals 16 residues. Germline assignment: CDR1 MGHRA and CDR2 YSYEKL. The CDR3 DNA follows: TGCGCCAGCAGCCAAGATGCGGACCGATGGGCCTACGAGCAGTACTTC. Translated, it gives CASSQDADRWAYEQYF.

Remarks on this clonotype: A much larger clone lies a single base off, so this may be a read error. This sequence joins TRBV29-1 and TRBJ2-1, with D perhaps matching TRBD2 (5 bases). This CDR3 has 14 residues. CDR1 and CDR2 from the germline V gene are SQVTM and ANQGSEA. The CDR3 sequence is CSIELAGPYNEQFF. The CDR3 bases are TGCAGCATTGAACTGGCGGGTCCCTACAATGAGCAGTTCTTC.

Only a few counts were recorded for this clonotype. For the CDR3, the DNA is TGTGCCAGCAGTCCTGGACAGGGGTGGGATCAGCCCCAGCATTTT. Its protein is CASSPGQGWDQPQHF. The V call is TRBV12-3 or TRBV12-4, the J call TRBJ1-5; 9 bases align to TRBD1. Trimming took 5 bases from V and 5 from J; bases not matched to a gene: 7. This CDR3 contains 15 residues.

This clonotype was picked up many times. The chain recombines TRBV11-2 with TRBJ2-1; 11 bases map to TRBD2. Germline CDR1 and CDR2: SGHAT and FQNNGV. The ends lost 5 bases at V and 9 bases at J; junction bases unmatched: 6. This CDR3 has 14 amino acids. In DNA form, the CDR3 reads TGTGCCAGCAGCATCCGACTAGCGGGGAGTGAGCAGTTCTTC. It is translated as CASSIRLAGSEQFF.

On this clonotype itself: This CDR3 is missing its conserved last phenylalanine or tryptophan, likely due to a read error. The chain employs TRBV6-5 and TRBJ2-2; the match to TRBD2 covers 7 bases. CDR1 and CDR2 (germline): MNHEY, SVGAGI. The CDR3 covers 13 residues. Trimming removed 6 bases from V and 3 bases from J; junction bases left unmatched: 1. The CDR3 is CASRGRDTGELFL. CDR3 nucleotides: TGTGCCAGCAGAGGGAGGGACACCGGGGAGCTGTTTCTT.

As to this clonotype: Sequence at one end of the junction differs from germline and may be a read error. V usage is TRBV11-2 and J usage is TRBJ2-1; 10 nucleotides match TRBD2. CDR3 length: 15 residues. From germline, CDR1 is SGHAT and CDR2 FQNNGV. This CDR3 is CACSLAGVSYIEQFF. The CDR3 region has the DNA TGTGCCTGCAGCCTAGCGGGAGTGTCCTACATTGAGCAGTTCTTC. Full variable domain (missing parts from reference TRBV11-2 and TRBJ2-1): EAGVAQSPRYKIIEKRQSVAFWCNPISGHATLYWYQQILGQGPKLLIQFQNNGVVDDSQLPKDRFSAERLKGVDSTLKIQPAKLEDSAVYLCACSLAGVSYIEQFFGPGTRLTVL.

This rearrangement joins TRBV5-1 to TRBJ1-6; no definite D call. In germline, CDR1 is SGHRS, CDR2 YFSETQ. Trimming removed 0 bases from V and 11 bases from J, with 15 bases in between. This CDR3 spans 15 amino acids. The CDR3 reads CASSLVDCSDPPLHF. CDR3 sequence (DNA): TGCGCCAGCAGCTTGGTGGACTGCTCCGATCCACCCCTCCACTTT. Full variable domain (rest looked up from reference TRBV5-1 and TRBJ1-6): KAGVTQTPRYLIKTRGQQVTLSCSPISGHRSVSWYQQTPGQGLQFLFEYFSETQRNKGNFPGRFSGRQFSNSRSEMNVSTLELGDSALYLCASSLVDCSDPPLHFGNGTRLTVT.

This clonotype has just a few counts. The rearrangement joins TRBV5-5 to TRBJ2-1; 7 positions match TRBD2. The CDR3 has 15 residues. The germline CDR1 and CDR2 sequences are SGHKS and YYEKEE (reference sequence). Trimming cost V 0 bases and J 7 bases; bases outside gene matches: 7. CDR3 DNA sequence: TGTGCCAGCAGCTTGGTGGGAGGGGCCGGGAATGAGCAGTTCTTC. This encodes CASSLVGGAGNEQFF.

As to this clonotype: A junction end diverges from the germline sequence, so it may reflect a read error. The V gene is TRBV5-8, the J gene TRBJ2-2, with TRBD2 matching 7 bases. From germline, CDR1 is SGHTS and CDR2 YDEGEE. CDR3 length: 14 amino acids. The CDR3 protein is CASRPSGYTRELFF. The CDR3 bases are TGTGCCAGCAGACCTAGCGGCTACACCAGGGAGCTGTTTTTT.

Only a few counts were recorded for this clonotype. A read error is possible here, since a much larger clone lies one base away. This chain links TRBV11-2 with TRBJ2-7, with D possibly being TRBD2 (5 bases). CDR3 length equals 12 residues. From germline, CDR1 is SGHAT and CDR2 FQNNGV. V shed 5 bases and J shed 9 bases, with 14 bases lying between them. CDR3 sequence (DNA): TGTGCCAGCAGCCTCGGGGTTCCCGGGCAGTACTTC. It codes for CASSLGVPGQYF.

Ten or more counts support this clonotype. The chain recombines TRBV13 with TRBJ2-7, with TRBD2 identical over 7 bases. Germline CDR1 is PRHDT and CDR2 is FYEKMQ (reference sequence). V shed 3 bases, J shed 6 bases, and the junction held 5 bases outside the gene matches. CDR3 length: 13 amino acids. The CDR3 DNA reads as TGTGCCAGCAGCTTTGGGCTAGCGGTCGAGCAGTACTTC. Translation gives CASSFGLAVEQYF.

This clonotype was observed a few times. The V call is TRBV4-1, the J call TRBJ2-1; 7 bases line up with TRBD2. The CDR3 loop spans 18 amino acids. J was trimmed by 3 bases and V by 4 bases; bases with no gene match: 15. Germline CDR1 MGHRA, CDR2 YSYEKL. The CDR3 sequence: CASSPRPVAGDFYNEQFF. CDR3 in DNA: TGCGCCAGCAGCCCTAGACCGGTAGCGGGCGACTTCTACAATGAGCAGTTCTTC.

A note on this clonotype: The junction and the germline gene differ at one end; a read error may be behind it. The chain employs TRBV7-9 and TRBJ2-3; 7 bases are shared with TRBD2. Germline CDR1 reads SEHNR; CDR2 reads FQNEAQ (reference sequence). The CDR3 totals 19 residues. CDR3 bases: TGTGCCAGCAGCCCTCCCGGGATGACTAGCCCGGGATTCACAGGTACGCAGTATTTT. It encodes CASSPPGMTSPGFTGTQYF.

This clonotype was counted only a few times. DNA for the CDR3: TGTGCCAGCAGCCTAGCGGGAAGGAAAACCGGGGAGCTGTTTTTT. This translates into CASSLAGRKTGELFF. J is TRBJ2-2 and V is TRBV5-4, with 9 bases aligning to TRBD2. The CDR3 runs to 15 residues. The germline gives CDR1 SGHNT, CDR2 YYREEE (reference sequence). V lost 4 bases to trimming and J lost 5 bases; unmatched junction nucleotides: 6. Full variable domain (remainder filled in from reference TRBV5-4 and TRBJ2-2): ETGVTQSPTHLIKTRGQQVTLRCSSQSGHNTVSWYQQALGQGPQFIFQYYREEENGRGNFPPRFSGLQFPNYSSELNVNALELDDSALYLCASSLAGRKTGELFFGEGSRLTVL.